What follows describes a single TCR beta chain. Antigen specificity is unknown. This cohort consisted of healthy bone marrow donors. The study ran its PCR with 60 Vbeta and 13 Jbeta primers. TCRdb keeps only in-frame clones here, not all; method: immunoSEQ multiplex PCR. This sample's table has 150,000 to 200,000 clones. The data were obtained in a study of cytomegalovirus exposure and HLA in healthy donors. Study outcomes and limitations: According to an earlier analysis, most TCR beta V segments yielded productive rearrangements about 87% or about 30% of the time. The likely explanation for a cluster of highly shared sequence variants was sequencing artifact.

The sequence was collected from a woman under 30 in good health and CMV-seropositive. The sequenced sample consisted of PBMCs.

CDR3 nucleotides: TGTGCCAGCAGCGAGAGACTAGCGGGAGACGGTACCGGGGAGCTGTTTTTT. It translates to CASSERLAGDGTGELFF. The chain uses TRBV6-4 and TRBJ2-2, with 12 bases fitting TRBD2. Germline CDR1 is MRHNA and CDR2 is SNTAGT. The ends lost 6 bases at V and 5 bases at J; junction bases unmatched: 10. The CDR3 is 17 residues long.